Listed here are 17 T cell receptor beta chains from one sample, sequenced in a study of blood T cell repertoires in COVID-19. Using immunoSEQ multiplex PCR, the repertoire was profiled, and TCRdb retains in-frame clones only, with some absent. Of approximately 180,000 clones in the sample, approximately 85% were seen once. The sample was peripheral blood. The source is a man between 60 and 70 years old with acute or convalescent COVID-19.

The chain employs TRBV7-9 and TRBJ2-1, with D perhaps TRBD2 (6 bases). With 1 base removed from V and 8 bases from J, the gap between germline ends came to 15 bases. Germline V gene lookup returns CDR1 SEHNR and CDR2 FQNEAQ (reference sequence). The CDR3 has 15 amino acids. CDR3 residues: CASSLGGGNRHEQFF. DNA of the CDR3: TGTGCCAGCAGCTTAGGTGGCGGGAACCGCCATGAGCAGTTCTTC.

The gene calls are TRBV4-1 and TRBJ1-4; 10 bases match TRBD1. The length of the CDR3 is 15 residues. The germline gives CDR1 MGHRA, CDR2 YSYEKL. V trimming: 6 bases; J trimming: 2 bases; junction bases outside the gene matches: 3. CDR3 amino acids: CASRDRGGTNEKLFF. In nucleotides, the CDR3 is TGCGCCAGCAGGGACAGGGGGGGTACTAATGAAAAACTGTTTTTT.

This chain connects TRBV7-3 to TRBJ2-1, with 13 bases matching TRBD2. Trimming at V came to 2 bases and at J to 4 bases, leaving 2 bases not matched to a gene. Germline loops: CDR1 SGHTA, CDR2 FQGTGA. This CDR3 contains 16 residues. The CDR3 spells CASSLLGLAGYNEQFF. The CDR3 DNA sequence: TGTGCCAGCAGCTTACTGGGACTAGCGGGATACAATGAGCAGTTCTTC. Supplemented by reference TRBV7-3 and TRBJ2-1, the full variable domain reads GAGVSQTPSNKVTEKGKYVELRCDPISGHTALYWYRQSLGQGPEFLIYFQGTGAADDSGLPNDRFFAVRPEGSVSTLKIQRTERGDSAVYLCASSLLGLAGYNEQFFGPGTRLTVL.

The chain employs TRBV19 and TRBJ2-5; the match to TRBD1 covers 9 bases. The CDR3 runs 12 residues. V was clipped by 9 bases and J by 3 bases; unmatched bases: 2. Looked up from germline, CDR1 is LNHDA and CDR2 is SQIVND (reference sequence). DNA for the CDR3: TGTGCCAGCGGGACAGGGAAAGAGACCCAGTACTTC. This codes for CASGTGKETQYF.

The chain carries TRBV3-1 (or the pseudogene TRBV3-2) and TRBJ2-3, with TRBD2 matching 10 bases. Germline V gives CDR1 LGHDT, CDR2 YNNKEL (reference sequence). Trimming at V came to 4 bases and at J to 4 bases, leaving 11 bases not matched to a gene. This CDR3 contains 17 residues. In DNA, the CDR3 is TGTGCCAGCAGCCCCTACGAGCGGGAGGGCCGAGCAGATACGCAGTATTTT. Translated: CASSPYEREGRADTQYF.

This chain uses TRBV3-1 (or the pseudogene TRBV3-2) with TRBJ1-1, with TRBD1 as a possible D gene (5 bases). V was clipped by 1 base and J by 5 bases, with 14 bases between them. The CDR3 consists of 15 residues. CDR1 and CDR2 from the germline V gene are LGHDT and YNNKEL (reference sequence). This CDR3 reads CASSQGAHGGTEAFF. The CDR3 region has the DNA TGTGCCAGCAGCCAAGGTGCCCATGGGGGGACTGAAGCTTTCTTT.

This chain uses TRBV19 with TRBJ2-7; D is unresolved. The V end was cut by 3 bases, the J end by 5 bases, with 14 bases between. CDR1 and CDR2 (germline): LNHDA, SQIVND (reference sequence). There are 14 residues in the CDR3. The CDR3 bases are TGTGCCAGTAGTATTAAGTCGGGTCCCCACGAGCAGTACTTC. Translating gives CASSIKSGPHEQYF.

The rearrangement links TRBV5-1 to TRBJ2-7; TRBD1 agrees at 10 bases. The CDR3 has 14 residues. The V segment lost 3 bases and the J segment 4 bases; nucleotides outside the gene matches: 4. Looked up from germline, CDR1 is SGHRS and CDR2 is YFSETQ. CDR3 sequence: CASSSGQGLYEQYF. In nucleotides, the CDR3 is TGCGCCAGCAGCTCGGGACAGGGGCTTTACGAGCAGTACTTC. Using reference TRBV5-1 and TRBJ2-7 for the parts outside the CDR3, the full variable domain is KAGVTQTPRYLIKTRGQQVTLSCSPISGHRSVSWYQQTPGQGLQFLFEYFSETQRNKGNFPGRFSGRQFSNSRSEMNVSTLELGDSALYLCASSSGQGLYEQYFGPGTRLTVT.

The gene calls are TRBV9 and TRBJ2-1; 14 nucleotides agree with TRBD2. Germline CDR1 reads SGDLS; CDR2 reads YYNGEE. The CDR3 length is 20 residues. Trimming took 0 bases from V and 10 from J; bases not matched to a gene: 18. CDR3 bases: TGTGCCAGCAGCGTAGATATCCCCTCCCGACTAGCGGGAGGGCGGGAAGAGCAGTTCTTC. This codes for CASSVDIPSRLAGGREEQFF. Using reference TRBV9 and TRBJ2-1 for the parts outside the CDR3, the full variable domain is DSGVTQTPKHLITATGQRVTLRCSPRSGDLSVYWYQQSLDQGLQFLIQYYNGEERAKGNILERFSAQQFPDLHSELNLSSLELGDSALYFCASSVDIPSRLAGGREEQFFGPGTRLTVL.

CDR3 DNA: TGTGCCAGCAGTCCGTCCTCGGTGGCTAACTATGGCTACACCTTC. Translating it yields CASSPSSVANYGYTF. The J gene is TRBJ1-2, the V gene TRBV28, with D unresolved. Germline assignment: CDR1 MDHEN and CDR2 SYDVKM. V dropped 5 bases and J dropped 0 bases, with 13 bases sitting between them. This CDR3 is 15 amino acids long.

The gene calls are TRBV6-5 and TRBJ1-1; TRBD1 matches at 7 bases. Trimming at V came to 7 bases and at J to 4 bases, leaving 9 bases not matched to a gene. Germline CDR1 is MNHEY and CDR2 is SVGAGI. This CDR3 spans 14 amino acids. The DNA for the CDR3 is TGTGCCAGCACCCTACAGGGGAAGGGCACTGAAGCTTTCTTT. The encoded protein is CASTLQGKGTEAFF.

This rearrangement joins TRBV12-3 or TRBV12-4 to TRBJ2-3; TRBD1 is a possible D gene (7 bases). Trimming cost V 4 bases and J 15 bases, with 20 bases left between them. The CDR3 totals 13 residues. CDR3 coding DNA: TGTGCCAGCAGTTCTGGAGGGACGGACAGGCTCTATTTT. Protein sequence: CASSSGGTDRLYF.

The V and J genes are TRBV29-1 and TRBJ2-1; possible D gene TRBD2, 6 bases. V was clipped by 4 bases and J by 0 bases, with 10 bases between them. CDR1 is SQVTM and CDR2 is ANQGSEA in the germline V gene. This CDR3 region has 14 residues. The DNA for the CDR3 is TGCAGCGTTGTCGCGGGAAGCTCCTACAATGAGCAGTTCTTC. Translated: CSVVAGSSYNEQFF.

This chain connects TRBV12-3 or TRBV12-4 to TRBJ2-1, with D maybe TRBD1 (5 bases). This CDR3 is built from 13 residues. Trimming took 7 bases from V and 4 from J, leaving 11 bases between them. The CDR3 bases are TGTGCCAGCAATATCGACAGTTACAATGAGCAGTTCTTC. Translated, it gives CASNIDSYNEQFF.

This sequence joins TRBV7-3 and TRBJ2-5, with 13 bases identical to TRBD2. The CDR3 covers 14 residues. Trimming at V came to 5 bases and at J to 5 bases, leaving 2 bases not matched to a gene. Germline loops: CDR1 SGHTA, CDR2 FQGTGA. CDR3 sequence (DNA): TGTGCCAGCAGCACGACTAGCGGGGGGGAGACCCAGTACTTC. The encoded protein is CASSTTSGGETQYF. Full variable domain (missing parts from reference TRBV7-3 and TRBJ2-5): GAGVSQTPSNKVTEKGKYVELRCDPISGHTALYWYRQSLGQGPEFLIYFQGTGAADDSGLPNDRFFAVRPEGSVSTLKIQRTERGDSAVYLCASSTTSGGETQYFGPGTRLLVL.

CDR3 protein: CASSQNRGFDYGYTF. As DNA, the CDR3 is TGCGCCAGCAGCCAAAACAGGGGATTCGACTATGGCTACACCTTC. The V and J genes are TRBV5-1 and TRBJ1-2, with 7 bases identical to TRBD1. CDR1 and CDR2 from the germline V gene are SGHRS and YFSETQ. V gave up 4 bases and J gave up 3 bases; unmatched junction bases: 9. The CDR3 runs 15 residues.

The CDR3 here is CASSPPGQLNTEAFF. CDR3 nucleotide sequence: TGTGCCAGCTCACCTCCCGGACAGTTGAACACTGAAGCTTTCTTT. The V call is TRBV18, the J call TRBJ1-1, with D maybe TRBD1 (6 bases). Germline V lookup: CDR1 KGHSH, CDR2 LQKENI. The V gene lost 3 bases and the J gene lost 0 bases, with 11 bases spanning the gap. This CDR3 is built from 15 residues.